This T cell receptor (beta chain) was captured in a study of blood T cell repertoires in COVID-19. Study background: Researchers got acute and convalescent COVID-19 samples from the United States, Italy and Spain. T cells, B-cell-depleted T cells, or PBMCs provided the cDNA or gDNA that served as material.

Two negative PCRs, clearance, or symptom resolution had been documented for recovered Cohort 3 donors. Per the original methods: Nucleated cell number was recorded as an estimate derived from reference gene primer amplification. Measured with immunoSEQ multiplex PCR; TCRdb has only the in-frame clones, and not every one. That table is the source of V, J and clone size, and D and trimming were worked out from the DNA. The data show a few hundred thousand clones, with 75% to 90% seen just once and under 20% held by the top ten. Germline lookup yields CDR1 KGHSH and CDR2 LQKENI. CDR3 length equals 18 residues. V lost 3 bases, J lost 0 bases, and 15 bases lay in between.

The receptor was derived from a man aged 40-50 years who had recovered from COVID-19. The specimen sequenced was PBMCs or T cells enriched from blood (not recorded which). The V and J genes are TRBV18 and TRBJ2-6, with D maybe TRBD1 (6 bases). CDR3 loop: CASSPVRDKVSGANVLTF. CDR3 DNA sequence: TGTGCCAGCTCACCTGTCCGGGACAAAGTCTCTGGGGCCAACGTCCTGACTTTC.